This T cell receptor beta chain was documented in a study of cytomegalovirus exposure and HLA in healthy donors. Germline V gene data show CDR1 as SGHVS and CDR2 as FQNEAQ. V was shortened by 3 bases and J by 4 bases, with 10 bases between the two germline ends. The CDR3 loop spans 14 amino acids. Whole-study results and caveats: It was 160 or so TCR beta chains that were listed as cytomegalovirus-associated.

Data came from immunoSEQ multiplex PCR; TCRdb stores just in-frame clones and leaves some out. In the table there are 200,000 to 300,000 clones, about 92% of which are singletons. Remarks on this clone: As yet, its antigen is unknown.

The source material was PBMCs. This TCR derives from a woman between 25 and 40 years old in good health and CMV-seronegative. This chain joins TRBV7-8 and TRBJ2-1, with TRBD2 as a possible D gene (6 bases). CDR3 in DNA: TGTGCCAGCAGCTTTGAGCGGGTGTACAATGAGCAGTTCTTC. Translated: CASSFERVYNEQFF.